Shown below are 24 T cell receptor beta chains from a single sample sequenced in a study of T cell repertoires in cytomegalovirus infection. Antigens of these TCRs are unknown. One entry per CDR3 protein results from TCRdb running MiXCR on the reads. The repertoire holds over 40,000 distinct CDR3 sequences, roughly 18% seen once, with about 55% in the top ten. Sequences were derived from CD8+ T cells from cultured PBMCs, sampled from culture after CMV antigen stimulation. The receptors shown here come from a human donor in good health (CMV status not recorded). Some clones in this sample may be carry-over from other donors' samples.

Only a few counts were recorded for this clonotype. The V gene is TRBV4-3, the J gene TRBJ2-2; 7 bases agree with TRBD2. The germline CDR1 and CDR2 sequences are LGHNA and YSLEER. V lost 0 bases to trimming and J lost 6 bases; unmatched junction nucleotides: 1. The length of the CDR3 is 14 residues. The CDR3 nucleotides read TGCGCCAGCAGCCAAGATCGGGAGGCCGGGGAGCTGTTTTTT. It is translated as CASSQDREAGELFF.

Only a few counts were recorded for this clonotype. The chain is built from TRBV11-2 and TRBJ1-1; D not certain. Trimming removed 3 bases at V and 3 bases at J, with 11 bases between. The CDR3 sequence is 14 residues long. CDR1 and CDR2 from the germline V gene are SGHAT and FQNNGV. The CDR3 loop reads CASSLTIRDTEAFF. The CDR3, as DNA: TGTGCCAGCAGCTTGACCATAAGGGACACTGAAGCTTTCTTT.

V usage is TRBV19 and J usage is TRBJ1-1, with D perhaps matching TRBD1 (6 bases). Trimming shortened V by 3 bases and J by 2 bases, and 13 bases separated the two germline ends. The V gene's germline CDR1 is LNHDA and CDR2 SQIVND (reference sequence). This CDR3 comprises 15 residues. CDR3 amino acids: CASSMGALGNTEAFF. Here the CDR3 DNA reads TGTGCCAGTAGTATGGGGGCCCTAGGCAACACTGAAGCTTTCTTT.

The sample holds one count of this clonotype. This chain links TRBV7-3 with TRBJ2-7, with D possibly being TRBD1 or TRBD2 (5 bases each). The germline V and J ends were trimmed by 1 base and 3 bases, with 10 bases remaining between them. This CDR3 comprises 14 residues. CDR1 is SGHTA, CDR2 FQGTGA, per germline. The CDR3: CASSLSMGDYEQYF. The CDR3 DNA sequence: TGTGCCAGCAGCTTAAGCATGGGGGACTACGAGCAGTACTTC.

The V and J genes are TRBV28 and TRBJ2-7; a weak D match, TRBD2 (6 bases). Trimming left V 3 bases short and J 9 bases short, with 24 bases between. Germline V lookup: CDR1 MDHEN, CDR2 SYDVKM. The CDR3 covers 16 residues. CDR3 sequence: CASSLLLEGTGTLQYF. In DNA form, the CDR3 reads TGTGCCAGCAGTTTGTTGCTCGAGGGGACTGGTACGTTGCAGTACTTC.

This clonotype was seen only a few times. This chain uses TRBV20-1 with TRBJ1-3; 9 bases are shared with TRBD1. The V gene's germline CDR1 is DFQATT and CDR2 SNEGSKA (reference sequence). With 8 bases clipped from V and 3 bases from J, the junction kept 5 bases outside the gene matches. The CDR3 covers 13 residues. The CDR3 here is CSTRDRVGNTIYF. In nucleotides, the CDR3 is TGCAGTACCCGGGACAGGGTTGGAAACACCATATATTTT.

This clonotype showed up many times. The chain links TRBV7-3 to TRBJ2-5; 7 bases are shared with TRBD1. V lost 0 bases and J lost 5; bases outside the gene matches: 3. CDR1 and CDR2 (germline): SGHTA, FQGTGA. The CDR3 consists of 14 residues. CDR3 residues: CASSLTGGSETQYF. CDR3 nucleotides: TGTGCCAGCAGCTTAACAGGGGGCAGTGAGACCCAGTACTTC.

A few counts support this clonotype. The rearrangement links TRBV7-8 to TRBJ2-7, with 12 positions matching TRBD2. Per germline, CDR1 SGHVS and CDR2 FQNEAQ. The CDR3 has 14 amino acids. V lost 5 bases, J lost 4 bases, and 3 bases stayed unmatched. The chain's CDR3 is CASSPSGGAYEQYF. The DNA of the CDR3 is TGTGCCAGCAGCCCTAGCGGGGGGGCGTACGAGCAGTACTTC.

This chain links TRBV11-3 with TRBJ2-3; maybe TRBD1 (5 bases). The CDR3 has 14 residues. Trimming removed 4 bases from V and 4 bases from J, with 12 bases in between. Germline-derived CDR1 and CDR2 are SGHNT and YENEEA. This chain's CDR3 is CASSSAGSADTQYF. Written as DNA, the CDR3 is TGTGCCAGCAGCTCTGCAGGGTCGGCAGATACGCAGTATTTT.

This clonotype was found a few times. The chain links TRBV7-8 to TRBJ2-5; no reliable D call. The CDR3 length is 14 residues. Germline lookup yields CDR1 SGHVS and CDR2 FQNEAQ. V was pared by 2 bases and J by 8 bases, with 15 bases between. Written as DNA, the CDR3 is TGTGCCAGCAGCTTATCCCCAGCCCCAGGTACCCAGTACTTC. This translates into CASSLSPAPGTQYF.

This clonotype was detected ten times or more. The chain recombines TRBV24-1 with TRBJ1-2; no clear D. Germline V gene data show CDR1 as KGHDR and CDR2 as SFDVKD. Between the trimmed V and J ends, which lost 3 bases and 3 bases, there was a span of 13 bases. This CDR3 comprises 15 residues. CDR3 sequence reads: CATSDATTVDYGYTF. The CDR3 DNA follows: TGTGCCACCAGTGATGCCACGACGGTGGACTATGGCTACACCTTC.

This clonotype was observed a few times. The chain links TRBV30 to TRBJ2-7, with 9 bases fitting TRBD1. Germline CDR1 reads GTSNPN; CDR2 reads SVGIG (reference sequence). The V gene end was trimmed by 2 bases and the J gene end by 6 bases; junction bases not matched to a gene: 8. This CDR3 is built from 14 residues. CDR3: CAWSPGTGFSEQYF. Here the CDR3 DNA reads TGTGCCTGGAGTCCCGGGACAGGGTTTTCCGAGCAGTACTTC.

This clonotype was counted a few times. The DNA of the CDR3 is TGCAGTGCTAGAGATGGAGCTAGCGATACCTACGAGCAGTACTTC. Amino acid sequence: CSARDGASDTYEQYF. V and J are TRBV20-1 and TRBJ2-7; D might be TRBD2 (6 bases). V was cut by 0 bases and J by 2 bases, with 14 bases left in between. Per germline, CDR1 DFQATT and CDR2 SNEGSKA (reference sequence). The CDR3 loop spans 15 amino acids.

The V and J genes are TRBV9 and TRBJ1-2, with a tentative D call TRBD1 (6 bases). Germline-derived CDR1 and CDR2 are SGDLS and YYNGEE. Trimming shortened V by 3 bases and J by 6 bases, and 12 bases separated the two germline ends. The CDR3 runs to 13 residues. This CDR3 reads CASSEGGSHGYTF. The CDR3 nucleotides read TGTGCCAGCAGCGAGGGGGGGTCTCATGGCTACACCTTC.

The sample holds a few counts of this clonotype. The chain has TRBV14 and TRBJ2-7, with a weak D call TRBD2 (7 bases). CDR3 length: 14 residues. CDR1 SGHDN and CDR2 FVKESK come from the germline V gene. The germline V and J ends were trimmed by 1 base and 5 bases, with 12 bases remaining between them. CDR3 loop: CASSQVRGADEQYF. The CDR3 nucleotides read TGTGCCAGCAGCCAAGTTCGGGGGGCGGACGAGCAGTACTTC.

This clonotype was detected many times. The V gene is TRBV6-6, the J gene TRBJ2-1; 9 bases align to TRBD1. V lost 4 bases to trimming and J lost 6 bases; unmatched junction nucleotides: 4. The V gene's germline CDR1 is MNHNY and CDR2 SVGAGI (reference sequence). The CDR3 totals 14 residues. The CDR3 DNA sequence: TGTGCCAGCAGTTCTCCGGACAGGGGCAATGAGCAGTTCTTC. It translates to CASSSPDRGNEQFF.

The J gene is TRBJ2-6, the V gene TRBV9, with 8 bases aligning to TRBD1. CDR3 length equals 18 residues. Germline V gives CDR1 SGDLS, CDR2 YYNGEE. Trimming at V came to 0 bases and at J to 0 bases, leaving 5 bases not matched to a gene. The CDR3 is CASSVGQGSNSGANVLTF. Written as DNA, the CDR3 is TGTGCCAGCAGCGTAGGACAGGGGAGCAACTCTGGGGCCAACGTCCTGACTTTC.

The V gene is TRBV28, the J gene TRBJ1-5; possible D gene TRBD1, 6 bases. This CDR3 contains 15 residues. The germline gives CDR1 MDHEN, CDR2 SYDVKM. V was trimmed by 8 bases and J by 0 bases, leaving 14 bases between them. The CDR3 bases are TGTGCCAGCTCTCATACACAGGGTAGCAATCAGCCCCAGCATTTT. This translates into CASSHTQGSNQPQHF.

This clonotype was seen a few times. The rearrangement links TRBV30 to TRBJ2-7; no clear D. The germline V gene has CDR1 GTSNPN and CDR2 SVGIG (reference sequence). The V end was cut by 1 base, the J end by 3 bases, with 13 bases between. There are 14 residues in the CDR3. Here the CDR3 DNA reads TGTGCCTGGAGTGCCCTACAGTTTAACTACGAGCAGTACTTC. Translating it yields CAWSALQFNYEQYF. The whole variable domain, remainder taken from reference TRBV30 and TRBJ2-7, is SQTIHQWPATLVQPVGSPLSLECTVEGTSNPNLYWYRQAAGRGLQLLFYSVGIGQISSEVPQNLSASRPQDRQFILSSKKLLLSDSGFYLCAWSALQFNYEQYFGPGTRLTVT.

The V and J genes are TRBV27 and TRBJ1-2; possibly TRBD1 for D (6 bases). Looked up from germline, CDR1 is MNHEY and CDR2 is SMNVEV (reference sequence). This CDR3 spans 14 amino acids. The ends were cut back, 5 bases at V and 0 bases at J, with 10 bases in the middle. The CDR3 spells CASSQQGPNYGYTF. The DNA for the CDR3 is TGTGCCAGCAGTCAACAGGGCCCTAACTATGGCTACACCTTC.

The chain uses TRBV12-3 or TRBV12-4 and TRBJ2-1, with 9 bases matching TRBD2. The CDR3 has 16 residues. The V gene end was trimmed by 2 bases and the J gene end by 4 bases; junction bases not matched to a gene: 6. This chain's CDR3 is CASSLIAGGEYNEQFF. The CDR3 nucleotides read TGTGCCAGCAGTTTAATTGCGGGAGGGGAATACAATGAGCAGTTCTTC.

This clonotype has more than one count but fewer than ten. The gene calls are TRBV2 and TRBJ2-1, with 9 positions matching TRBD2. Per the germline V gene, CDR1 is SNHLY and CDR2 is FYNNEI. The CDR3 spans 17 residues. V was pared by 7 bases and J by 0 bases, with 10 bases of the junction left unmatched. CDR3 amino acids: CASTEWASGNSYNEQFF. For the CDR3, the DNA is TGTGCCAGCACCGAATGGGCTAGCGGGAACTCCTACAATGAGCAGTTCTTC.

The J gene is TRBJ2-7, the V gene TRBV12-3 or TRBV12-4, with D perhaps TRBD1 (6 bases). This CDR3 has 15 amino acids. The V gene lost 3 bases and the J gene lost 5 bases, with 17 bases spanning the gap. In DNA form, the CDR3 reads TGTGCCAGCAGTTTTCAGGGCCAGGGGTTTGACGAGCAGTACTTC. Translation gives CASSFQGQGFDEQYF.

This clonotype was counted ten times or more. V is TRBV27 and J is TRBJ2-3; 12 positions agree with TRBD2. Germline V lookup: CDR1 MNHEY, CDR2 SMNVEV (reference sequence). Trimming took 5 bases from V and 0 from J; bases not matched to a gene: 15. There are 20 residues in the CDR3. CDR3 sequence reads: CASSPPRGLAGGASTDTQYF. The CDR3 nucleotides read TGTGCCAGCAGTCCCCCACGAGGGCTAGCGGGAGGGGCGAGCACAGATACGCAGTATTTT.